Reported below is one T cell receptor (beta chain). The data were taken from a study of T cell clonotyping in hematopoietic cell transplantation. TCRdb keeps only in-frame clones here, not all; method: immunoSEQ multiplex PCR. This repertoire shows 35,000 to 50,000 clones, 85% found once; its top ten account for around 2.9%. The CDR3 extends over 12 amino acids. Germline CDR1 SGHRS, CDR2 YFSETQ. Trimming pared 4 bases from V and 5 bases from J, leaving 9 bases between. Indicated time point: recipient sample about 28 days before transplant, after cytoreduction. The sequence was obtained from a man aged 60 to 69 with acute myeloid leukemia. Some clones in this sample may be carry-over from other donors' samples. This specimen consisted of peripheral blood mononuclear cells, obtained before stem cell transplant. The chain carries TRBV5-1 and TRBJ1-2, with D maybe TRBD1 (5 bases). In DNA form, the CDR3 reads TGCGCCAGCAGCACTACAGGTTATGGCTACACCTTC. This encodes CASSTTGYGYTF.